The sequence of this T cell receptor beta chain was determined in a study of T cells in Graves' hyperthyroidism and ophthalmopathy. Ten or more counts support this clonotype. In germline, CDR1 is MDHEN, CDR2 SYDVKM. V was cut by 5 bases and J by 7 bases, with 11 bases left in between. This CDR3 has 12 residues. Using RNA transcripts as the source, TCR beta CDR3 regions were amplified. First-round RT-PCR targeting the TCR CDR3 was performed with the HTBI primer set. TCRdb called the multiplex PCR reads again in MiXCR, with one record for every CDR3 protein. Counted here are some 600,000 distinct CDR3 sequences, approximately 14% occurring once; the ten biggest clones make up roughly 6.2%. Hyperthyroidism was newly diagnosed in patients aged 18 to 65 (duration under 2 months). Patients were excluded for uncontrolled infection, other autoimmune disease, pregnancy or lactation.

The genes are TRBV28 and TRBJ1-2; no definite D call. The sequence derives from a woman in her twenties or thirties with Graves' hyperthyroidism that later progressed to Graves' ophthalmopathy. The sample comprised blood. The CDR3 is CASSRTSGGYTF. The DNA for the CDR3 is TGTGCCAGCAGTCGGACTTCGGGTGGCTACACCTTC.